This is a list of T cell receptor beta chains from one sample in a study of blood T cell repertoires in COVID-19. Produced via immunoSEQ multiplex PCR; TCRdb's table is partial and in-frame only. The data contain about 110,000 clones, more than 65% of them singletons. The specimen was peripheral blood. The receptors come from a woman of 80 years or more with active or convalescent COVID-19. Each CDR3 is given with its conserved first and last residue. D genes are given only for firm matches. A row's size may be missing; if present it is once, few, many or a size class.

d_call,v_call,j_call,clone_size,cdr3_nt,cdr3_aa
NA,TRBV6-4,TRBJ1-1,NA,TGTGCCAGCAGTGAAGTCCCCGGAGGGTCTGAAGCTTTCTTT,CASSEVPGGSEAFF
NA,TRBV18,TRBJ2-3,NA,TGTGCCAGCGCCGGGGTAGGAGATACGCAGTATTTT,CASAGVGDTQYF
NA,TRBV4-2,TRBJ2-1,once,TGTGCCAGCAGCGGACTAGGGGGTAGGGAGCAGTTCTTC,CASSGLGGREQFF
NA,TRBV30,TRBJ1-1,NA,TGTGCCTGGAGGAGGGATAACACTGAAGCTTTCTTT,CAWRRDNTEAFF
TRBD2,TRBV5-1,TRBJ2-2,NA,TGCGCCAGCAGCATGACTAGCGGGAGGAAGGCCGGGGAGCTGTTTTTT,CASSMTSGRKAGELFF
TRBD1,TRBV10-3,TRBJ2-5,once,TGTGCCATCAGTGATCCACTGGGGACAGGGACGGAGACCCAGTACTTC,CAISDPLGTGTETQYF
TRBD2,TRBV27,TRBJ2-7,NA,TGTGCCAGCAGCCCTAGCGGGCGAACCTACGAGCAGTACTTC,CASSPSGRTYEQYF
TRBD2,TRBV19,TRBJ2-7,NA,TGTGCCAGTAGTATTGGTTGGGCGGGAGGCTCCTACGAGCAGTACTTC,CASSIGWAGGSYEQYF
TRBD1,TRBV5-1,TRBJ2-7,NA,TGCGCCAGCAGCTTGGGTGGGACAGGGTCCTACGAGCAGTACTTC,CASSLGGTGSYEQYF
TRBD1,TRBV27,TRBJ2-3,many,TGTGCCAGCAGCCCCAGAAACACAGGGGTCGATACGCAGTATTTT,CASSPRNTGVDTQYF
TRBD2,TRBV10-1,TRBJ2-1,NA,TGCGCCAGCAGTACTAGCGGGAGTTCGGCAAATGAGCAGTTCTTC,CASSTSGSSANEQFF
TRBD1,TRBV27,TRBJ1-1,NA,TGTGCCAGCAGTTGGAACAGGGGTACTGAAGCTTTCTTT,CASSWNRGTEAFF
NA,TRBV30,TRBJ1-3,NA,TGTGCCTGGAGTGTACACTCTGGAAACACCATATATTTT,CAWSVHSGNTIYF
NA,TRBV7-3,TRBJ2-3,NA,TGTGCCAGCAGCATCCAGGGCCGCGGGGCAGATACGCAGTATTTT,CASSIQGRGADTQYF
TRBD1,TRBV24-1,TRBJ1-4,NA,TGTGCCACCAGTGATCCGGGGACAGGGAGGAATGAAAAACTGTTTTTT,CATSDPGTGRNEKLFF
TRBD1,TRBV18,TRBJ2-5,once,TGTGCCAGCTCAGGGACAGAAGAGACCCAGTACTTC,CASSGTEETQYF
NA,TRBV19,TRBJ1-6,NA,TGTGCCAGTAGTATGTCGACGGAGGCGAATTCACCCCTCCACTTT,CASSMSTEANSPLHF
NA,TRBV4-2,TRBJ1-5,NA,TGTGCCAGCAGCCAACAGGGAACAGGGTATCAGCCCCAGCATTTT,CASSQQGTGYQPQHF
NA,TRBV3-1/TRBV3-2,TRBJ1-1,NA,TGTGCCAGCAGCCTAGGGCAGGGAGGGTACACTGAAGCTTTCTTT,CASSLGQGGYTEAFF
NA,TRBV10-3,TRBJ2-7,few,TGTGCCATCAAAGCAGGGAAGCACGAGCAGTACTTC,CAIKAGKHEQYF
NA,TRBV11-2,TRBJ1-2,NA,TGTGCCAGCAGCTTAATGTGGCAGGGAATGAACTATGGCTACACCTTC,CASSLMWQGMNYGYTF
NA,TRBV7-7,TRBJ2-5,NA,TGTGCTAGCAGCTTACGGCAGGGTCTCCGGGAGACCCAGTACTTC,CASSLRQGLRETQYF
NA,TRBV21-1,TRBJ1-5,NA,TGTGCCAGCAGCCCTAGGGACAGGGATGCGCCCCAGCATTTT,CASSPRDRDAPQHF